This TCR beta chain was sequenced for a study of OX40 agonist ivuxolimab in advanced cancers. Points from the study as a whole: Both CD4+ and CD8+ T cell populations in blood had undergone clonal expansion by week 6 at 0.1 to 3.0 mg/kg. The study found that CD8+ T cells averaged more expanded clones than CD4+.

The CDR3 runs to 12 residues. Germline assignment: CDR1 SEHNR and CDR2 FQNEAQ (reference sequence). V lost 0 bases, J lost 6 bases, and 6 bases lay in between. Here immunoSEQ multiplex PCR was the method, and the copy in TCRdb shows in-frame clones only, minus some. The repertoire holds about 70,000 clones, more than 75% seen once, with roughly 2% in the top ten. Remarks on this clone: What it binds is unknown.

The chain combines TRBV7-9 with TRBJ2-7, with D hard to call. Specimen: CD4+ or CD8+ T cells sorted from blood, collected in a trial of the OX40 agonist ivuxolimab. The sequence came from an adult with an advanced solid tumor such as melanoma, head and neck, liver or kidney cancer. The CDR3 DNA sequence: TGTGCCAGCAGCTTAGCGGAAATCGAGCAGTACTTC. The encoded protein is CASSLAEIEQYF.